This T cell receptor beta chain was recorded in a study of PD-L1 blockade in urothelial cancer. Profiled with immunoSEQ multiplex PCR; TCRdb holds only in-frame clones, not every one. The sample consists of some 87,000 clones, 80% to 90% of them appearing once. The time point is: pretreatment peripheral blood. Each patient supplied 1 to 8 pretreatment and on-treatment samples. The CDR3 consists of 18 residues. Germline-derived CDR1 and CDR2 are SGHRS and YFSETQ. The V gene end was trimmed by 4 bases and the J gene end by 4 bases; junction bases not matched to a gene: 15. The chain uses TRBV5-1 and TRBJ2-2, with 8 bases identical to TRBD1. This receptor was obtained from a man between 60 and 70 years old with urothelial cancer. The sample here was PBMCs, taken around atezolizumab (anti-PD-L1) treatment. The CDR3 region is CASSPGQGSFFSTGELFF. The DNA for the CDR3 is TGCGCCAGCAGCCCTGGACAGGGTAGTTTTTTTTCCACCGGGGAGCTGTTTTTT.